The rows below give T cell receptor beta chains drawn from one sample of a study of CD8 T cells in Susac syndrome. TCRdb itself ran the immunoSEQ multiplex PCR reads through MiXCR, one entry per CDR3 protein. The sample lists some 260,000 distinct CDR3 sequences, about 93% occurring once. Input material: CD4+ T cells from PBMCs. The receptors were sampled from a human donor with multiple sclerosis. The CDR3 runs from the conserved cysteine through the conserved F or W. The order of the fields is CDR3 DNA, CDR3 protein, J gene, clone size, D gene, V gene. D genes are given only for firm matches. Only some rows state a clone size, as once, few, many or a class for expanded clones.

cdr3_nt: TGTGCTAGTGGTGAGGAGGTGAACACTGAAGCTTTCTTT
cdr3_aa: CASGEEVNTEAFF
j_call: TRBJ1-1
clone_size: .
d_call: .
v_call: TRBV12-5

cdr3_nt: TGTGCCAGCAGCATCCGGGACTTAAGGGCTTTCTTT
cdr3_aa: CASSIRDLRAFF
j_call: TRBJ1-1
clone_size: .
d_call: .
v_call: TRBV12-3/TRBV12-4

cdr3_nt: TGTGCCAGCAGTTCCGCTGGGACAGTAACCGGGGAGCTGTTTTTT
cdr3_aa: CASSSAGTVTGELFF
j_call: TRBJ2-2
clone_size: .
d_call: TRBD1
v_call: TRBV12-3/TRBV12-4

cdr3_nt: TGCAGCGTTGTACCGGGCACAGATACGCAGTATTTT
cdr3_aa: CSVVPGTDTQYF
j_call: TRBJ2-3
clone_size: .
d_call: .
v_call: TRBV29-1

cdr3_nt: TGTGCCAGCAGCCAAGATTACAGCCATGGCTACACCTTC
cdr3_aa: CASSQDYSHGYTF
j_call: TRBJ1-2
clone_size: .
d_call: .
v_call: TRBV14

cdr3_nt: TGCGCCAGCAGCCTCAACAGGGCCTGGGATACGCAGTATTTT
cdr3_aa: CASSLNRAWDTQYF
j_call: TRBJ2-3
clone_size: .
d_call: .
v_call: TRBV5-1

cdr3_nt: TGTGCCAGCAGTTACGCGACACAGGGTGGAAGCACAGATACGCAGTATTTT
cdr3_aa: CASSYATQGGSTDTQYF
j_call: TRBJ2-3
clone_size: .
d_call: .
v_call: TRBV6-2/TRBV6-3

cdr3_nt: TGTGCCAGCAGCCTCCGGGACATATCCCACATGAACACTGAAGCTTTCTTT
cdr3_aa: CASSLRDISHMNTEAFF
j_call: TRBJ1-1
clone_size: .
d_call: .
v_call: TRBV12-3/TRBV12-4

cdr3_nt: TGTGCCAGCAGTTATGGGACAGGGTCAGATACGCAGTATTTT
cdr3_aa: CASSYGTGSDTQYF
j_call: TRBJ2-3
clone_size: .
d_call: TRBD1
v_call: TRBV6-2/TRBV6-3

cdr3_nt: TGTGCCAGCGGACCGGGACGGAACACCGGGGAGCTGTTTTTT
cdr3_aa: CASGPGRNTGELFF
j_call: TRBJ2-2
clone_size: .
d_call: .
v_call: TRBV7-3

cdr3_nt: TGTGCCTGGAGCCTGACTAGCGGGGGGGTAGATACGCAGTATTTT
cdr3_aa: CAWSLTSGGVDTQYF
j_call: TRBJ2-3
clone_size: .
d_call: TRBD2
v_call: TRBV30

cdr3_nt: TGCGCCAGCAGCCAAGCCGGGACTAGTTATAATGAGCAGTTCTTC
cdr3_aa: CASSQAGTSYNEQFF
j_call: TRBJ2-1
clone_size: .
d_call: TRBD2
v_call: TRBV5-1

cdr3_nt: TGCAGTGCGACGGTGTTAGCGGGCTCCTACAATGAGCAGTTCTTC
cdr3_aa: CSATVLAGSYNEQFF
j_call: TRBJ2-1
clone_size: .
d_call: TRBD2
v_call: TRBV20-1

cdr3_nt: TGTGCCAGCAGTGATTCAGGGGGCCGCACTGAAGCTTTCTTT
cdr3_aa: CASSDSGGRTEAFF
j_call: TRBJ1-1
clone_size: .
d_call: TRBD1
v_call: TRBV25-1

cdr3_nt: TGCGCCAGCAGCCAAGAGGTGGCGGGGGCCGCCCGTGAGCAGTTCTTC
cdr3_aa: CASSQEVAGAAREQFF
j_call: TRBJ2-1
clone_size: once
d_call: .
v_call: TRBV4-1

cdr3_nt: TGCAGTGCCACAGGATTCCAAGAGACCCAGTACTTC
cdr3_aa: CSATGFQETQYF
j_call: TRBJ2-5
clone_size: .
d_call: .
v_call: TRBV20-1

cdr3_nt: TGTGCCAGCAGCTTAGTAGCGGGAGGGCCGGCATGGCAGTATTTT
cdr3_aa: CASSLVAGGPAWQYF
j_call: TRBJ2-3
clone_size: .
d_call: TRBD2
v_call: TRBV7-6

cdr3_nt: TGCAGCGTCGTAGCGGGGGCTCTCTACAATGAGCAGTTCTTC
cdr3_aa: CSVVAGALYNEQFF
j_call: TRBJ2-1
clone_size: .
d_call: TRBD2
v_call: TRBV29-1

cdr3_nt: TGTGCCAGCAGCTTTAGCGACGAGCAGTTCTTC
cdr3_aa: CASSFSDEQFF
j_call: TRBJ2-1
clone_size: .
d_call: .
v_call: TRBV12-3/TRBV12-4

cdr3_nt: TGTGCCAGTTCGGGACTAGCCCCTTACAATGAGCAGTTCTTC
cdr3_aa: CASSGLAPYNEQFF
j_call: TRBJ2-1
clone_size: .
d_call: TRBD2
v_call: TRBV27

cdr3_nt: TGCAGCGTTGAAGGACAGGACCGCTATGGCTACACCTTC
cdr3_aa: CSVEGQDRYGYTF
j_call: TRBJ1-2
clone_size: .
d_call: .
v_call: TRBV29-1

cdr3_nt: TGTGCCAGCAGCAAGAGCTCCTACGAGCAGTACTTC
cdr3_aa: CASSKSSYEQYF
j_call: TRBJ2-7
clone_size: few
d_call: .
v_call: TRBV11-2

cdr3_nt: TGCAGTGCTAGAGGGAGCAGGGGAGGCTATGGCTACACCTTC
cdr3_aa: CSARGSRGGYGYTF
j_call: TRBJ1-2
clone_size: .
d_call: .
v_call: TRBV20-1

cdr3_nt: TGTGCCAGCAGCTCGACTAGCCTTAGCACAGATACGCAGTATTTT
cdr3_aa: CASSSTSLSTDTQYF
j_call: TRBJ2-3
clone_size: .
d_call: TRBD2
v_call: TRBV7-2

cdr3_nt: TGTGCCAGCAGTGAAGCAGGTGAAAAACTGTTTTTT
cdr3_aa: CASSEAGEKLFF
j_call: TRBJ1-4
clone_size: .
d_call: .
v_call: TRBV6-1

cdr3_nt: TGTGCCAGCAGCTTAAAGCGGGAGTCAGATACGCAGTATTTT
cdr3_aa: CASSLKRESDTQYF
j_call: TRBJ2-3
clone_size: .
d_call: TRBD2
v_call: TRBV7-9

cdr3_nt: TGTGCCAGCAGGGGACAGCAATACGAGCAGTACTTC
cdr3_aa: CASRGQQYEQYF
j_call: TRBJ2-7
clone_size: .
d_call: TRBD1
v_call: TRBV7-2

cdr3_nt: TGTGCCAGCAGCTTCGAAACGAACTGGGGGGCCTACGAGCAGTACTTC
cdr3_aa: CASSFETNWGAYEQYF
j_call: TRBJ2-7
clone_size: .
d_call: .
v_call: TRBV5-6

cdr3_nt: TGTGCCAGCAGCGACCGGGACAGGGATTTTCGGGGGGCCAACGTCCTGACTTTC
cdr3_aa: CASSDRDRDFRGANVLTF
j_call: TRBJ2-6
clone_size: .
d_call: TRBD1
v_call: TRBV9

cdr3_nt: TGTGCCAGTAGTAACCCCCTGGACAGGCTGATATGGCCCCAGCATTTT
cdr3_aa: CASSNPLDRLIWPQHF
j_call: TRBJ1-5
clone_size: .
d_call: TRBD1
v_call: TRBV19

cdr3_nt: TGTGCCAGCTCACCACCGATAGGGCAACACGAGAACACTGAAGCTTTCTTT
cdr3_aa: CASSPPIGQHENTEAFF
j_call: TRBJ1-1
clone_size: .
d_call: .
v_call: TRBV18

cdr3_nt: TGTGCCAGCAGCGCGACTAGCGGGAGGTCACCCAGCTCCTACAATGAGCAGTTCTTC
cdr3_aa: CASSATSGRSPSSYNEQFF
j_call: TRBJ2-1
clone_size: .
d_call: TRBD2
v_call: TRBV7-9

cdr3_nt: TGCAGTGCTAGAAGAGGTTTCCAAGAGACCCAGTACTTC
cdr3_aa: CSARRGFQETQYF
j_call: TRBJ2-5
clone_size: .
d_call: .
v_call: TRBV20-1

cdr3_nt: TGTGCCAGCAGCAAAACCAGTTCCGCCCCGCAGTTCTTC
cdr3_aa: CASSKTSSAPQFF
j_call: TRBJ2-1
clone_size: .
d_call: .
v_call: TRBV14

cdr3_nt: TGCAGCGTTGTTGGCAGAATGAACACTGAAGCTTTCTTT
cdr3_aa: CSVVGRMNTEAFF
j_call: TRBJ1-1
clone_size: .
d_call: .
v_call: TRBV29-1

cdr3_nt: TGTGCCAGCAACAGGCTACCGGGCAATCAGCCCCAGCATTTT
cdr3_aa: CASNRLPGNQPQHF
j_call: TRBJ1-5
clone_size: .
d_call: .
v_call: TRBV6-5

cdr3_nt: TGTGCCAGCAGCTTGCTACTATCTGGGGTCAAAAACATTCAGTACTTC
cdr3_aa: CASSLLLSGVKNIQYF
j_call: TRBJ2-4
clone_size: .
d_call: .
v_call: TRBV5-6

cdr3_nt: TGCAGTGGCTGGGAGGCCAATGAGCAGTTCTTC
cdr3_aa: CSGWEANEQFF
j_call: TRBJ2-1
clone_size: .
d_call: .
v_call: TRBV20-1